These T cell receptor beta chains were read from a single sample in a study of CD8 T cells in ankylosing spondylitis. A single record per CDR3 protein comes from TCRdb applying MiXCR to the 5' RACE reads. Of fewer than 150,000 distinct CDR3 sequences in the sample, about 7% were seen once. Sequences were obtained from blood, either unsorted or a sorted T cell fraction (not recorded which). Receptors originate from a female donor with ankylosing spondylitis or in good health (not recorded which). Each CDR3 is given with its conserved first and last residue.

CDR3 protein | J gene | V gene | CDR3 length
CASSAGQRTNYGYTF | TRBJ1-2 | TRBV7-9 | 15
CATSDPSRDRDEQFF | TRBJ2-1 | TRBV24-1 | 15
CASTYMSEQFF | TRBJ2-1 | TRBV19 | 11
CASSLGGLAGASSTDTQYF | TRBJ2-3 | TRBV4-2 | 19
CASREYMDQPQHF | TRBJ1-5 | TRBV5-1 | 13
CSVEDPRGIYGYTF | TRBJ1-2 | TRBV29-1 | 14
CSARAGQGTNTEAFF | TRBJ1-1 | TRBV20-1 | 15
CASSSPGLAGGRSTGELFF | TRBJ2-2 | TRBV6-5 | 19
CAISLLVLGRTSGEYEQYF | TRBJ2-7 | TRBV12-3/TRBV12-4 | 19
CASSLGQAKTQYF | TRBJ2-5 | TRBV5-6 | 13
CASSQGAGNQPQHF | TRBJ1-5 | TRBV4-2 | 14
CASSPRNMNTEAFF | TRBJ1-1 | TRBV4-1 | 14
CASSRLGGDTQYF | TRBJ2-3 | TRBV4-1 | 13
CASSLKGLTEAFF | TRBJ1-1 | TRBV12-3/TRBV12-4 | 13
CSVERGGYTF | TRBJ1-2 | TRBV29-1 | 10
CASSSEGLIEAFF | TRBJ1-1 | TRBV5-1 | 13
CASGPSRAPERDTQYF | TRBJ2-3 | TRBV6-2/TRBV6-3 | 16
CSAIAGAQDTQYF | TRBJ2-3 | TRBV20-1 | 13
CASIVQGEEKLFF | TRBJ1-4 | TRBV12-3/TRBV12-4 | 13
CASSPFWGYQPQHF | TRBJ1-5 | TRBV4-1 | 14
CASSVGTVNTEAFF | TRBJ1-1 | TRBV2 | 14
CASSQGEGPTKQYF | TRBJ2-7 | TRBV4-3 | 14
CASSPAGTGETQYF | TRBJ2-5 | TRBV5-1 | 14
CALLRTANYGYTF | TRBJ1-2 | TRBV30 | 13
CASSDVGAADTQYF | TRBJ2-3 | TRBV25-1 | 14
CAISEQGTGELFF | TRBJ2-2 | TRBV10-3 | 13
CASSLGGENYGYTF | TRBJ1-2 | TRBV5-1 | 14
CASSQDRTHGETQYF | TRBJ2-5 | TRBV4-1 | 15
CASSVGQQNIQYF | TRBJ2-4 | TRBV5-5 | 13
CASSLAGATNTGELFF | TRBJ2-2 | TRBV5-1 | 16
CASRSDSGQGAHNYGYTF | TRBJ1-2 | TRBV11-2 | 18
CASSSGRLLQETQYF | TRBJ2-5 | TRBV7-2 | 15
CASSPREGEPYSNQPQHF | TRBJ1-5 | TRBV4-2 | 18
CASSEGSMSNYGYTF | TRBJ1-2 | TRBV6-1 | 15
CASRRDRTNYEQYF | TRBJ2-7 | TRBV6-1 | 14
CASSLEGKEGYTF | TRBJ1-2 | TRBV5-1 | 13
CASSLLRTGGQGEQYF | TRBJ2-7 | TRBV5-1 | 16
CASSLPGTANTGELFF | TRBJ2-2 | TRBV5-1 | 16
CSARGGSVKGYTF | TRBJ1-2 | TRBV20-1 | 13
CASSSKARTDTQYF | TRBJ2-3 | TRBV3-1 | 14
CASSGDTRSYEQYF | TRBJ2-7 | TRBV6-1 | 14
CATTGYGGYGYTF | TRBJ1-2 | TRBV28 | 13
CASSIYGQSYYEQYF | TRBJ2-7 | TRBV7-2 | 15
CASSREGNEQFF | TRBJ2-1 | TRBV19 | 12
CASRGEGPSYNEQFF | TRBJ2-1 | TRBV3-1 | 15
CASSHGTEYEQYF | TRBJ2-7 | TRBV5-1 | 13
CASSPGTGGSPLHF | TRBJ1-6 | TRBV25-1 | 14
CSARDQRDRGVQPQHF | TRBJ1-5 | TRBV20-1 | 16
CASSYLAGANTEAFF | TRBJ1-1 | TRBV6-5 | 15
CASHGQIEAFF | TRBJ1-1 | TRBV6-5 | 11
CATRSRGVYEQYF | TRBJ2-7 | TRBV15 | 13
CASSQDRGLDYGELFF | TRBJ2-2 | TRBV3-1 | 16
CSAGHHRTYEQYF | TRBJ2-7 | TRBV29-1 | 13